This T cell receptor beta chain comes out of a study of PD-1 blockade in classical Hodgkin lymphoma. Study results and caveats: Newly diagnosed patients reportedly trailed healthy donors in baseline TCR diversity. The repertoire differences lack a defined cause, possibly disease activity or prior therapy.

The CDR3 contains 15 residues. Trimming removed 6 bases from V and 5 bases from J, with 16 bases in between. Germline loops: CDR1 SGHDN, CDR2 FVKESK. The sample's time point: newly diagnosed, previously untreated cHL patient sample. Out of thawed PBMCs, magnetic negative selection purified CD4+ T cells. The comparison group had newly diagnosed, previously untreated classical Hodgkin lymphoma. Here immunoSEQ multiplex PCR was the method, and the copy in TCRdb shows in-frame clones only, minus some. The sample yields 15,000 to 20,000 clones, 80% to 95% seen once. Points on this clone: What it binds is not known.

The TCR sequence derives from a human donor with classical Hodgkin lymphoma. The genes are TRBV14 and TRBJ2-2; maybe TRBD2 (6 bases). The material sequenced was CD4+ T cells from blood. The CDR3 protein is CASSLRAGGTGELFF. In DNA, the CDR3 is TGTGCCAGCAGTCTACGGGCAGGAGGGACCGGGGAGCTGTTTTTT.